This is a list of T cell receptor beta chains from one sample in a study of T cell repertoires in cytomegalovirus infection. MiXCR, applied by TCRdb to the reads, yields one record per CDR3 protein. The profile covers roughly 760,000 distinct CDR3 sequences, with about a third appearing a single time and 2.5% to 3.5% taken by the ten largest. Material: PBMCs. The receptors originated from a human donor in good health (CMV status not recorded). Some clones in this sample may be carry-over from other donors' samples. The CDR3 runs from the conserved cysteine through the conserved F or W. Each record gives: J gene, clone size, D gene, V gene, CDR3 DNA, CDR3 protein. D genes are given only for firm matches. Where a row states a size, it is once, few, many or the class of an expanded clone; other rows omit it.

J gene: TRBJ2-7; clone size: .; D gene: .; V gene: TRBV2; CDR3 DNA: TGTGCCAGCAGAATCGCGACAGGATCCTACGAGCAGTACTTC; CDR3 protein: CASRIATGSYEQYF
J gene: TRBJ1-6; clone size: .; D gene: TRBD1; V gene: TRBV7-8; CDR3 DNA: TGTGCCAGCAGCTTTCAACCCACAGGGGTTGGCTCACCCCTCCACTTT; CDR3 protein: CASSFQPTGVGSPLHF
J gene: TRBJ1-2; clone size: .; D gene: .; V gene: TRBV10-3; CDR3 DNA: TGTGCCATCAGTACGGGGCCTGGCTACACCTTC; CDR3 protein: CAISTGPGYTF
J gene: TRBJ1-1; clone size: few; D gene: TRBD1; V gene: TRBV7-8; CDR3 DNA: TGTGCCAGCAGCCCCGCGACAGGGGTTGGTTACACTGAAGCTTTCTTT; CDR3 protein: CASSPATGVGYTEAFF
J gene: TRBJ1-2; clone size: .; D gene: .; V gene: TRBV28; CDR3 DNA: TGTGACAGCAGTCCCCCCGCCGGGACCGGCTATGGCTACACCTTC; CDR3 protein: CDSSPPAGTGYGYTF
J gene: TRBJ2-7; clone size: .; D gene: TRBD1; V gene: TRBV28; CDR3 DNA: TGTGCCAGCGAATCCGGGACAGGGGACGACGAGCAGTACTTC; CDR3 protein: CASESGTGDDEQYF
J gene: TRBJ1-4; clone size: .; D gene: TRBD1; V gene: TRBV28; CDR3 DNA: TGTGCCAGCGGGACAGGGGGGGGAGAAAAACTGTTTTTT; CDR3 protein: CASGTGGGEKLFF
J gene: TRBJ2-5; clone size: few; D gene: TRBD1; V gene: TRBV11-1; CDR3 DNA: TGTGCCAGCAGCTCCCGGGGACAGGGAGGACAAGAGACCCAGTACTTC; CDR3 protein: CASSSRGQGGQETQYF
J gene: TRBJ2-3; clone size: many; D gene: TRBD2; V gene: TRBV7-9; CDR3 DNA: TGTGCCAGCAGCTTAGCCGGACTAGCGGACAAGAGGGGCACAGATACGCAGTATTTT; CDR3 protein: CASSLAGLADKRGTDTQYF
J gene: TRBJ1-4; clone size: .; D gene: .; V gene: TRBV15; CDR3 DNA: TGTGCCACCAGCAGCGAGGGTCCCGGTGAAAAACTGTTTTTT; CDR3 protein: CATSSEGPGEKLFF
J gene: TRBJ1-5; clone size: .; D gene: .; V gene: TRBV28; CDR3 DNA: TGTGCCAGTAACAAAGGGTGGGGCAGGGACAATCAGCCCCAGCATTTT; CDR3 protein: CASNKGWGRDNQPQHF
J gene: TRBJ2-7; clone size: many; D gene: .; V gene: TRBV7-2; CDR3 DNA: TGTGCCAGCAGCTTAGATCCAAACTACGAGCAGTACTTC; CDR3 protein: CASSLDPNYEQYF
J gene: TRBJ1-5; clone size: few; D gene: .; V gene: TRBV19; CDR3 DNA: TGTGCCAGTAACGACCGGGGGGGCGCAAACATCAGACCAAATCAGCCCCAGCATTTT; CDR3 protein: CASNDRGGANIRPNQPQHF
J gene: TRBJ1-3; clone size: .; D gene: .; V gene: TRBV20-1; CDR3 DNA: TGCAGTGCTAGAGATCCGGACTCTGGAAACACCATATATTTT; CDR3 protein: CSARDPDSGNTIYF
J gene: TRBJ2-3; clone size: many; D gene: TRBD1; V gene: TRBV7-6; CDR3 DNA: TGTGCCAGCAGCTTACGCCGGGACAGTCCAACAGATACGCAGTATTTT; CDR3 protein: CASSLRRDSPTDTQYF
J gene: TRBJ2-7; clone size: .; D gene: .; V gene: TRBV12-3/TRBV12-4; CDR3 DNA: TGTGCCAGCAGTTTAGGAGGGCTAGCCGCCTACGAGCAGTACTTC; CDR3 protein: CASSLGGLAAYEQYF
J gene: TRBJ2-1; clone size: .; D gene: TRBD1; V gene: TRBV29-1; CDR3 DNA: TGCAGCGTTCCCGGACAGGGAAAAGAGTCCTACAATGAGCAGTTCTTC; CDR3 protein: CSVPGQGKESYNEQFF
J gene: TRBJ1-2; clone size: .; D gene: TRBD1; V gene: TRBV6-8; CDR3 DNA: TGTGCCAGCAGTCTGGGACAGGAAATTGACTACACCTTC; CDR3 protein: CASSLGQEIDYTF
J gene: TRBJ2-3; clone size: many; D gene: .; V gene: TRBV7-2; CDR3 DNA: TGTGCCAGCAGCCCCTGGGGTGCTAGCGGCACAGATACGCAGTATTTT; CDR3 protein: CASSPWGASGTDTQYF
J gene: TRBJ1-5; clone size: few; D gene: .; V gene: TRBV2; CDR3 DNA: TGTGCCAGCATCGGGGGGGCAGAGCAGCCCCAGCATTTT; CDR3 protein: CASIGGAEQPQHF
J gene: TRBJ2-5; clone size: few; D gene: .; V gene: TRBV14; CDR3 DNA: TGTGCCAGCGGAGGTGGCGGGACAGAGACCCAGTACTTC; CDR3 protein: CASGGGGTETQYF
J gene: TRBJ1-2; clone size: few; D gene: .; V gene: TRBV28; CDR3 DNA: TGTGCCAGCAGTTTATTTACAGGGCAAGGTGGCTACACCTTC; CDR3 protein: CASSLFTGQGGYTF
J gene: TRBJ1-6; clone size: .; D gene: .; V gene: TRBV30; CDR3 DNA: TGTGCCTGGAGTTTAGCAGGGAGAGGAAATTCACCCCTCCACTTT; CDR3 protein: CAWSLAGRGNSPLHF
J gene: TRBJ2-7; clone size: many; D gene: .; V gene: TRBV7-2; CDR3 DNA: TGTGCCAGCAGTACAGGGTTAGGGACCTACGAGCAGTACTTC; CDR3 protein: CASSTGLGTYEQYF
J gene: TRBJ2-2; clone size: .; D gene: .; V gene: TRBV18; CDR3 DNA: TGTGCCAGCTCACCCATCGCGGGAATCGGGGAGCTGTTTTTT; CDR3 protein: CASSPIAGIGELFF
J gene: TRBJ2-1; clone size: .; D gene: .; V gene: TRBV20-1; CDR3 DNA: TGCAGTGCACCCGGACTGCCGAACAATGAGCAGTTCTTC; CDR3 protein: CSAPGLPNNEQFF
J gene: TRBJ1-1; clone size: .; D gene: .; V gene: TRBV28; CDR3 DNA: TGTGCCACCCAGAGTAGGGACACTGAAGCTTTCTTT; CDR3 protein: CATQSRDTEAFF
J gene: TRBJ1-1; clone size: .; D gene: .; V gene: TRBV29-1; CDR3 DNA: TGCAGCGTCAGAATCTCGGCGGAGCCGAACACTGAAGCTTTCTTT; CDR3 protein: CSVRISAEPNTEAFF
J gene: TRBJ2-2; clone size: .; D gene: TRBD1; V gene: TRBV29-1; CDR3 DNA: TGCAGCATCAAAGCCGGGACAGGGTTGGCCGGGGAGCTGTTTTTT; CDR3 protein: CSIKAGTGLAGELFF
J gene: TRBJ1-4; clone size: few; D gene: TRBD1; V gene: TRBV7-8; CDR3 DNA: TGTGCCAGCAGCGGGACAGGGCGTGACGAAAAACTGTTTTTT; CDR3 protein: CASSGTGRDEKLFF
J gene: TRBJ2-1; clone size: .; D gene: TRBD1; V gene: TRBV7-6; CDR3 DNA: TGTGCCAGCAGCTTATTGGGGGTCCATTTAAACAGGGGCGTAGTCTACAATGAGCGGTTCTTC; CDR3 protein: CASSLLGVHLNRGVVYNERFF
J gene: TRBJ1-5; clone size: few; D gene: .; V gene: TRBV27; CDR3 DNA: TGTGCCAGCAGTTCCGGGACCCTCAATCAGCCCCAGCATTTT; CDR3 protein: CASSSGTLNQPQHF
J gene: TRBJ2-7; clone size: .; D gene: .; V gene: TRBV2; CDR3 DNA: TGTGCCAGCAGTGAACGGAGGGGCTACACCTACGAGCAGTACTTC; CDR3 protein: CASSERRGYTYEQYF
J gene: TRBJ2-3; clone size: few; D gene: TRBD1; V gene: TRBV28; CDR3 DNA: TGTGCCAGCAGTTTGACAGGACAGGGGGGCACAGATACGCAGTATTTT; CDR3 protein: CASSLTGQGGTDTQYF
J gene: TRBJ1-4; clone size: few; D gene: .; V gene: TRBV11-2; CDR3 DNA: TGTGCCAGCAGCTTAGCCTGGGGTGAAAAACTGTTTTTT; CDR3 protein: CASSLAWGEKLFF
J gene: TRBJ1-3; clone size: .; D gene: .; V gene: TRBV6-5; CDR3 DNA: TGTGCCAGCAGCCCCGTGGCAGGGACTGGAAACACCACATATTTT; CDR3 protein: CASSPVAGTGNTTYF
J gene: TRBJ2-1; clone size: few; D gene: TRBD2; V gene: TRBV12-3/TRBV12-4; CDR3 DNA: TGTGCCAGCAAAATAGCGGGAGTTGGGCTCGATGAGCAGTTCTTC; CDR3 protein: CASKIAGVGLDEQFF
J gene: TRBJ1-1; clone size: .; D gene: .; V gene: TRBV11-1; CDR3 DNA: TGTGCCAGCAGCTTAACCGAGATGAACACTGAAGCTTTCTTT; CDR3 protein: CASSLTEMNTEAFF
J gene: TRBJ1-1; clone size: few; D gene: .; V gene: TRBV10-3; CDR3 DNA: TGTGCCATCAGGAACCGAAGGGACACTGAAGCTTTCTTT; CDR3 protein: CAIRNRRDTEAFF
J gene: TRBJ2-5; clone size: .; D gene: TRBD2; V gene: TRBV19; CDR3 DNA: TGTGCCAGTAGTATAGGCGGGGGGGCTCAAGAGACCCAGTACTTC; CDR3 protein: CASSIGGGAQETQYF
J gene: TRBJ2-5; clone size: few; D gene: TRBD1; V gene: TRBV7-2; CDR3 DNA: TGTGCCAGCAGCCGACAGGGGGAAGAGACCCAGTACTTC; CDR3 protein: CASSRQGEETQYF
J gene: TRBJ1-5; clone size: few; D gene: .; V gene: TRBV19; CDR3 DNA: TGTGCCAGTGGGACGCCGGGCAATCAGCCCCAGCATTTT; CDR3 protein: CASGTPGNQPQHF
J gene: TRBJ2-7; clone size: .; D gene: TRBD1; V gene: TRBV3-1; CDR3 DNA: TGTGCCAGCAGCCCCCGGGACAGGCGGTACGAGCAGTACTTC; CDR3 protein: CASSPRDRRYEQYF
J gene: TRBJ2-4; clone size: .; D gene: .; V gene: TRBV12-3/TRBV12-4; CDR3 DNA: TGTGCCAGCAGCCCTTCCGTGGAGAGGGTCATAAACATTCAGTACTTC; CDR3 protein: CASSPSVERVINIQYF
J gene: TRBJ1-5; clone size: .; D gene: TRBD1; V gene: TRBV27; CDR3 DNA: TGTGCCAGCAGGGATGGGACAGGGGTTCAGCCCCAGCATTTT; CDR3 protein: CASRDGTGVQPQHF
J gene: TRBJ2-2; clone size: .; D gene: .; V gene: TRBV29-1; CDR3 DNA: TGCAGCGTTTTCCGGGACACCACCACCGGGGAGCTGTTTTTT; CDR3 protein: CSVFRDTTTGELFF
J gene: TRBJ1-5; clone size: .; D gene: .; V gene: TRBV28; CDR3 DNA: TGTGCCAGCAGTTATGGGCAGCCCCAGCATTTT; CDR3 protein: CASSYGQPQHF
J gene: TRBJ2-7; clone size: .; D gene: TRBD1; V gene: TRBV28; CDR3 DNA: TGTGCCAGCAGTTTATTTAACAGGGGGTACGAGCAGTACTTC; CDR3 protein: CASSLFNRGYEQYF
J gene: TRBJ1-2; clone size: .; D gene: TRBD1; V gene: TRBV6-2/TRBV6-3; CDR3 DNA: TGTGCCAGCATCAGGACAGGGACTGGTGGCTACACCTTC; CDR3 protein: CASIRTGTGGYTF
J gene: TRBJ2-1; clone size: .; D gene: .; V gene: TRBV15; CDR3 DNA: TGTGCCACCCACCCCTCAACTAGGAGCTCCTACAATGAGCAGTTCTTC; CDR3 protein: CATHPSTRSSYNEQFF
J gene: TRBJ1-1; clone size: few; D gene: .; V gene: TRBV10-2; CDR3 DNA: TGCGCCAGCAGTGGTGGGGACACTGGTAGCACTGAAGCTTTCTTT; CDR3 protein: CASSGGDTGSTEAFF
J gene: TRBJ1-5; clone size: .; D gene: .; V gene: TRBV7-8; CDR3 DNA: TGTGCCAGCAGCTTAGATATGGGGCTGTTGATCAATCAGCCCCAGCATTTT; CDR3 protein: CASSLDMGLLINQPQHF
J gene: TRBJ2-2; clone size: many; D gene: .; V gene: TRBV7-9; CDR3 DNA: TGTGCCAGCAGCTTTCAGTCAATCCGAAACACCGGGGAGCTGTTTTTT; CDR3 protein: CASSFQSIRNTGELFF
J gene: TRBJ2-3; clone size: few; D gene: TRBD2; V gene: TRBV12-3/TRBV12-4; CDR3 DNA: TGTGCCAGCAGTCCTTCGACAGGGATGATACTAGCGGGAGTCACAGATACGCAGTATTTT; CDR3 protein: CASSPSTGMILAGVTDTQYF
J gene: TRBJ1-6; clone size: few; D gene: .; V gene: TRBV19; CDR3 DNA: TGTGCCAGTAGTATAGTACACAGGACCGCACCCCTCCACTTT; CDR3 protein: CASSIVHRTAPLHF
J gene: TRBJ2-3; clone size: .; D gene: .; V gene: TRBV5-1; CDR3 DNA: TGCGCCAGCAGCCTGCTTAGGGGGAAAACCACAGATACGCAGTATTTT; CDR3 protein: CASSLLRGKTTDTQYF
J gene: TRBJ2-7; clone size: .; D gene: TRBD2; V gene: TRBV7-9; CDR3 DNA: TGTGCCAGCAGCTCCACTAGCGGGGGAAAAGAGCAGTACTTC; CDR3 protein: CASSSTSGGKEQYF
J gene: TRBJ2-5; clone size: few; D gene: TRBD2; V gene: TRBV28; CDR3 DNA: TGTGCCAGCAGCCCCGACCGGGACTATTTTGAGACCCAGTACTTC; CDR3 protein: CASSPDRDYFETQYF
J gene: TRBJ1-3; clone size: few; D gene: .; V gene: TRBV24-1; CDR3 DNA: TGTGCCACCAGTGATTTGGAAAACACCATATATTTT; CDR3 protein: CATSDLENTIYF
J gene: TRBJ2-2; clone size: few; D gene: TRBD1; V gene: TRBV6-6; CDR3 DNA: TGTGCCAGCAGGGGGGACAGGGGACGAGTCGGGACCGGGGAGCTGTTTTTT; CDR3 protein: CASRGDRGRVGTGELFF